This T cell receptor beta chain was captured by sequencing in a study of blood T cells in healthy people across ages. CDR1 is SGHAT, CDR2 FQNNGV, per germline. The CDR3 runs to 17 residues. V was pared by 1 base and J by 0 bases, with 15 bases between. With each sample, at least 6 micrograms of total RNA were extracted. The authors ran a second PCR of about 7 to 11 cycles using a sample-barcoded 5' primer and a J-beta primer mix. TCRdb fed the 5' RACE reads into MiXCR, producing one record per CDR3 protein. The sample shows approximately 1,000,000 distinct CDR3 sequences, more than 30% of them seen only once.

The specimen was blood. This receptor was obtained from a young man in good health. This chain uses TRBV11-2 with TRBJ1-2; D is unclear. The CDR3 DNA reads TGTGCCAGCAGCTTAGGGCTCCAAGGGCCCTCTAACTATGGCTACACCTTC. This translates into CASSLGLQGPSNYGYTF. The entire variable domain, with the rest obtained from reference TRBV11-2 and TRBJ1-2, is as follows: EAGVAQSPRYKIIEKRQSVAFWCNPISGHATLYWYQQILGQGPKLLIQFQNNGVVDDSQLPKDRFSAERLKGVDSTLKIQPAKLEDSAVYLCASSLGLQGPSNYGYTFGSGTRLTVV.